The TCR beta chain described here comes from a study of T-cell reconstitution after alpha-beta-depleted transplantation in children. The sample holds a few counts of this clonotype. Unique molecular identifiers tagged the TCRbeta library. TCRdb re-derived calls from the PCR reads in MiXCR, one entry per CDR3 protein. The sample records 500,000 to 600,000 distinct CDR3 sequences, about 17% being singletons. Looked up from germline, CDR1 is ENHRY and CDR2 is SYGVKD. The junction had 10 bases not matched to a gene; V was cut back by 11 bases and J by 4 bases. The CDR3 is 13 residues long. This chain links TRBV10-3 with TRBJ2-7; 8 bases agree with TRBD1. Sequencing used PBMCs from the stem cell graft donor, obtained from the stem cell graft. The sequence derives from a human donor who donated a stem cell graft to a child with acute lymphoblastic leukemia. The DNA of the CDR3 is TGTGCCTCGACCGGGACAGGACATTACGAGCAGTACTTC. Protein product: CASTGTGHYEQYF.